Presented here are 32 T cell receptor beta chains from one specimen sequenced in a study of regulatory T cells in long-lasting Graves disease. With iRepertoire HTBI primers and Arm-PCR of CDR3 regions, TCR beta libraries were built. TCRdb re-analysed the multiplex PCR reads in MiXCR, keeping a single row per CDR3 protein. Among hundreds of thousands of distinct CDR3 sequences, about 20% were seen once, and the ten largest hold over 7.5%. Stated time point: persistent/refractory GD, antithyroid drugs over 5 years with positive TRAb. From RNA extracted from PBMCs, the TCR library was made. The sequenced sample was peripheral blood mononuclear cells (PBMCs), obtained when the disease was refractory, from a patient treated with antithyroid drugs. Every receptor here comes from a female donor with Graves disease.

This clonotype was seen many times. The chain uses TRBV28 and TRBJ2-5, with D perhaps matching TRBD2 (6 bases). The germline V gene encodes CDR1 MDHEN and CDR2 SYDVKM. V lost 6 bases and J lost 2, with 16 bases in between. This CDR3 is built from 15 residues. The CDR3 DNA is TGTGCCAGCAGCCCTATCCTAGCGAGTCAAGAGACCCAGTACTTC. It translates to CASSPILASQETQYF.

This clonotype is a singleton in its sample. A much larger clone is a single base away; this may be a read error. J is TRBJ2-2 and V is TRBV6-1; D is perhaps TRBD2 (6 bases). The CDR3 contains 18 residues. From germline, CDR1 is MNHNS and CDR2 SASEGT. The CDR3 loop is CASSPLSGGIENTGELVF. The CDR3 bases are TGTGCCAGCAGTCCCCTCTCCGGGGGAATCGAGAACACCGGGGAGCTGGTTTTT.

This clonotype was observed at least ten times. The chain couples TRBV29-1 to TRBJ1-2; the D is unclear. V shed 3 bases and J shed 4 bases, with 9 bases lying between them. Germline V CDR1 and CDR2: SQVTM, ANQGSEA. This CDR3 comprises 12 residues. The CDR3 here is CSVEDRPYGYTF. The CDR3 DNA reads TGCAGCGTTGAGGATCGGCCCTATGGCTACACCTTC.

This clonotype appeared a few times. The chain has TRBV25-1 and TRBJ2-7; TRBD2 is a possible D gene (5 bases). The CDR3 sequence is 15 residues long. V lost 1 base to trimming and J lost 2 bases, with 12 bases between them. Germline V gene sequence: CDR1 MGHDK, CDR2 SYGVNS. The CDR3 coding sequence is TGTGCCAGCAGTGAATTTCTTGGGAGTGCCTACGAGCAGTACTTC. As protein: CASSEFLGSAYEQYF.

This clonotype was detected a few times. V gene TRBV3-1 combines with J gene TRBJ2-6, with D unresolved. The CDR3 runs 16 residues. Trimming removed 4 bases at V and 3 bases at J, with 13 bases between. In germline, CDR1 is LGHDT, CDR2 YNNKEL (reference sequence). The chain's CDR3 is CASSPSIAGGANVLTF. The CDR3 nucleotides read TGTGCCAGCAGCCCCAGTATCGCCGGTGGGGCCAACGTCCTGACTTTC. The whole variable domain, filled in from reference TRBV3-1 and TRBJ2-6, reads DTAVSQTPKYLVTQMGNDKSIKCEQNLGHDTMYWYKQDSKKFLKIMFSYNNKELIINETVPNRFSPKSPDKAHLNLHINSLELGDSAVYFCASSPSIAGGANVLTFGAGSRLTVL.

The chain employs TRBV29-1 and TRBJ1-1; D not resolved. Trimming stripped 4 bases from V and 0 bases from J, with 6 bases between. In germline, CDR1 is SQVTM, CDR2 ANQGSEA. This CDR3 comprises 12 residues. The CDR3: CSVVMVNTEAFF. DNA of the CDR3: TGCAGCGTTGTTATGGTGAACACTGAAGCTTTCTTT.

This clonotype has more than one count but fewer than ten. The chain joins TRBV30 to TRBJ2-7; D gene uncertain. Germline-derived CDR1 and CDR2 are GTSNPN and SVGIG (reference sequence). V gave up 2 bases and J gave up 6 bases, with 14 bases separating them. This CDR3 has 13 residues. The CDR3 sequence is CAWSYLAAGEQYF. The DNA for the CDR3 is TGTGCCTGGAGTTACTTGGCGGCCGGCGAGCAGTACTTC.

This chain links TRBV5-1 with TRBJ2-5, with D perhaps assigned TRBD1 or TRBD2 (5 bases each). Germline values: CDR1 SGHRS, CDR2 YFSETQ. V lost 0 bases and J 6 bases, leaving 12 bases between the germline ends. This CDR3 has 14 amino acids. The DNA for the CDR3 is TGCGCCAGCAGCTTGGAAGCAGGGAGACAGACCCAGTACTTC. As protein: CASSLEAGRQTQYF.

This clonotype came up many times. This chain connects TRBV20-1 to TRBJ1-2; D remains ambiguous. The CDR3 loop spans 14 amino acids. Germline-derived CDR1 and CDR2 are DFQATT and SNEGSKA (reference sequence). V gave up 6 bases and J gave up 3 bases, with 17 bases separating them. CDR3: CSAQDVPRDYGYTF. The CDR3 bases are TGCAGTGCCCAGGATGTGCCCAGAGACTATGGCTACACCTTC.

This clonotype was seen at least ten times. This chain joins TRBV2 and TRBJ1-2, with TRBD1 as a possible D gene (6 bases). V was shortened by 9 bases and J by 1 base, with 15 bases between the two germline ends. CDR1 and CDR2 (germline): SNHLY, FYNNEI. The length of the CDR3 is 14 residues. The CDR3 sequence is CASVLMDSNYGYTF. The CDR3, as DNA: TGTGCCAGTGTTTTAATGGACAGTAACTATGGCTACACCTTC. Together with reference TRBV2 and TRBJ1-2, the CDR3 gives the full variable domain: EPEVTQTPSHQVTQMGQEVILRCVPISNHLYFYWYRQILGQKVEFLVSFYNNEISEKSEIFDDQFSVERPDGSNFTLKIRSTKLEDSAMYFCASVLMDSNYGYTFGSGTRLTVV.

The table lists this clonotype with many counts. CDR3 loop: CASGPEPKETQYF. The CDR3 bases are TGTGCCAGCGGTCCAGAACCGAAGGAGACCCAGTACTTC. The chain uses TRBV7-8 and TRBJ2-5; D call uncertain. The CDR3 spans 13 residues. In germline, CDR1 is SGHVS, CDR2 FQNEAQ. With 8 bases removed from V and 5 bases from J, the gap between germline ends came to 15 bases. The full variable domain, with the rest looked up from reference TRBV7-8 and TRBJ2-5, is GAGVSQSPRYKVAKRGQDVALRCDPISGHVSLFWYQQALGQGPEFLTYFQNEAQLDKSGLPSDRFFAERPEGSVSTLKIQRTQQEDSAVYLCASGPEPKETQYFGPGTRLLVL.

The sample holds many counts of this clonotype. This chain connects TRBV2 to TRBJ1-6; 8 nucleotides align to TRBD1. CDR3 length: 14 amino acids. After removal of 6 bases from V and 7 bases from J, the junction contained 5 bases not matched to a gene. Germline V CDR1 and CDR2: SNHLY, FYNNEI. The CDR3 region is CASSRTGINSPLHF. The DNA for the CDR3 is TGTGCCAGCAGCAGGACAGGGATAAATTCACCCCTCCACTTT.

This clonotype was detected only a few times. The V gene is TRBV9, the J gene TRBJ2-6; TRBD2 aligns across 11 bases. V lost 4 bases to trimming and J lost 1 base; unmatched junction nucleotides: 7. This CDR3 spans 18 amino acids. Germline assignment: CDR1 SGDLS and CDR2 YYNGEE. CDR3 in DNA: TGTGCCAGCAGCCCCCGACTAGCGGGGATATCTGGGGCCAACGTCCTGACTTTC. It translates to CASSPRLAGISGANVLTF.

As for this clonotype: The conserved phenylalanine or tryptophan normally closing the CDR3 is absent here, so this likely arose from a read error. Because the CDR3's place on the DNA is in doubt, the DNA is left out and the CDR3 is given as listed by TCRdb. This chain joins TRBV28 and TRBJ1-1; TRBD1 was called by the table and not checked on the DNA. The V gene's germline CDR1 is MDHEN and CDR2 SYDVKM. The CDR3 numbers 15 amino acids, ends counted. The CDR3 region is CASRLSRRGNTEALS.

The CDR3 bases are TGCGCCAGCAGCCGACTTGAGGGAGTTGGGGAGACCCAGTACTTC. Translation: CASSRLEGVGETQYF. The chain couples TRBV4-1 to TRBJ2-5, with a tentative D call TRBD2 (5 bases). There are 15 residues in the CDR3. Germline V gene sequence: CDR1 MGHRA, CDR2 YSYEKL. V was shortened by 4 bases and J by 5 bases, with 17 bases between the two germline ends.

This clonotype was observed once. It may be a read error: a sequence one base away is much more abundant. The genes are TRBV2 and TRBJ2-1; perhaps TRBD1 as D (5 bases). Germline V gene lookup returns CDR1 SNHLY and CDR2 FYNNEI. This CDR3 has 14 amino acids. V dropped 4 bases and J dropped 9 bases, with 16 bases sitting between them. The CDR3 loop is CASSGQTSNGEQFF. CDR3 nucleotides: TGTGCCAGCAGTGGACAGACCTCCAATGGTGAGCAGTTCTTC. The complete variable domain, with remaining parts taken from reference TRBV2 and TRBJ2-1, reads EPEVTQTPSHQVTQMGQEVILRCVPISNHLYFYWYRQILGQKVEFLVSFYNNEISEKSEIFDDQFSVERPDGSNFTLKIRSTKLEDSAMYFCASSGQTSNGEQFFGPGTRLTVL.

This clonotype was found many times. This chain joins TRBV11-2 and TRBJ1-2; D ambiguous. V gave up 2 bases and J gave up 2 bases, with 9 bases separating them. This CDR3 region has 14 residues. Germline CDR1 SGHAT, CDR2 FQNNGV. For the CDR3, the DNA is TGTGCCAGCAGCTTACGCAGACTAAACTATGGCTACACCTTC. This encodes CASSLRRLNYGYTF.

The chain employs TRBV20-1 and TRBJ2-7; no reliable D call. V was shortened by 6 bases and J by 6 bases, with 12 bases between the two germline ends. Germline V gene lookup returns CDR1 DFQATT and CDR2 SNEGSKA (reference sequence). CDR3 length equals 11 residues. The CDR3 spells CSARPTGEQYF. The CDR3 bases are TGCAGTGCCCGACCGACGGGCGAGCAGTACTTC.

This clonotype was detected many times. The chain uses TRBV28 and TRBJ2-7; D ambiguous. Between the trimmed V and J ends, which lost 5 bases and 1 base, there was a span of 12 bases. The CDR3 has 14 residues. Germline V CDR1 and CDR2: MDHEN, SYDVKM. The CDR3 DNA sequence: TGTGCCAGCAGTACTACTTGGGGATCCTACGAGCAGTACTTC. Translation: CASSTTWGSYEQYF.

This clonotype appeared a single time. The CDR3, as DNA: TGTGCCACCAGCCTACTCGACGGGTTGAACACTGAAGCTTTCTTT. It yields the protein CATSLLDGLNTEAFF. J is TRBJ1-1 and V is TRBV15; unclear D gene. The CDR3 loop spans 15 amino acids. V lost 5 bases and J 0 bases, leaving 13 bases between the germline ends. In germline, CDR1 is LNHNV, CDR2 YYDKDF (reference sequence).

At least ten counts were recorded for this clonotype. J is TRBJ1-1 and V is TRBV24-1; D gene uncertain. The CDR3 spans 13 residues. Between the trimmed V and J ends, which lost 0 bases and 11 bases, there was a span of 12 bases. Germline V CDR1 and CDR2: KGHDR, SFDVKD. CDR3 region: CATSDLFGSRAFF. For the CDR3, the DNA is TGTGCCACCAGTGATTTGTTTGGGAGCAGGGCTTTCTTT.

This rearrangement joins TRBV27 to TRBJ1-2; 8 nucleotides line up with TRBD1. Losses at the gene ends were 3 bases for V and 0 bases for J; bases not matched to a gene: 3. Looked up from germline, CDR1 is MNHEY and CDR2 is SMNVEV (reference sequence). This CDR3 contains 15 residues. In DNA, the CDR3 is TGTGCCAGCAGTTTCCGGGACAGGTCTAACTATGGCTACACCTTC. This sequence encodes CASSFRDRSNYGYTF.

This clonotype was seen many times. CDR3 in amino acids: CASKVWGTTNQPQHF. For the CDR3, the DNA is TGTGCCAGCAAGGTATGGGGGACCACGAATCAGCCCCAGCATTTT. V and J are TRBV6-1 and TRBJ1-5, with a tentative D call TRBD1 (5 bases). Trimming removed 7 bases at V and 4 bases at J, with 17 bases between. In germline, CDR1 is MNHNS, CDR2 SASEGT. The CDR3 is 15 residues long.

The CDR3 nucleotides are TGCGCCAGCAGCTTGGGTGACCACTTCAGCACAGATACGCAGTATTTT. It is translated as CASSLGDHFSTDTQYF. The genes are TRBV5-1 and TRBJ2-3, with D uncertain. The germline CDR1 and CDR2 sequences are SGHRS and YFSETQ. V lost 0 bases, J lost 0 bases, and 11 bases lay in between. The CDR3 length is 16 residues.

The table lists this clonotype with many counts. The chain is built from TRBV11-1 and TRBJ2-7; 7 bases are a match to TRBD1. CDR3 length: 14 amino acids. V trimming: 4 bases; J trimming: 4 bases; junction bases outside the gene matches: 7. Germline lookup yields CDR1 SGHAT and CDR2 FQDESV (reference sequence). The CDR3: CASSSETGSYEQYF. For the CDR3, the DNA is TGTGCCAGCAGCTCAGAGACAGGGTCTTACGAGCAGTACTTC.

The chain uses TRBV6-1 and TRBJ1-5; D remains ambiguous. Germline assignment: CDR1 MNHNS and CDR2 SASEGT. The germline V and J ends were trimmed by 0 bases and 0 bases, with 12 bases remaining between them. The CDR3 length is 17 residues. This chain's CDR3 is CASSEASGLYSNQPQHF. CDR3 DNA: TGTGCCAGCAGTGAAGCTTCCGGCCTGTATAGCAATCAGCCCCAGCATTTT.

This clonotype has ten or more counts. The chain has TRBV12-3 or TRBV12-4 and TRBJ2-7; no clear D gene. There are 13 residues in the CDR3. V was trimmed by 0 bases and J by 6 bases, leaving 9 bases between them. This chain's CDR3 is CASSLARGFEQYF. As DNA, the CDR3 is TGTGCCAGCAGTTTAGCGCGCGGCTTCGAGCAGTACTTC.

The rearrangement links TRBV27 to TRBJ2-5, with TRBD2 as a possible D gene (5 bases). This CDR3 comprises 11 residues. CDR1 and CDR2 from the germline V gene are MNHEY and SMNVEV (reference sequence). The germline V and J ends were trimmed by 5 bases and 13 bases, with 14 bases remaining between them. The CDR3 DNA is TGTGCCAGCAGTAGCGGACGTCGGCTGTACTTC. Protein: CASSSGRRLYF.

This CDR3 is CATSEPRNLGTGELFF. The CDR3 bases are TGTGCCACCAGTGAACCCAGGAATCTGGGCACCGGGGAGCTGTTTTTT. The rearrangement joins TRBV24-1 to TRBJ2-2; no clear D. V dropped 4 bases and J dropped 4 bases, with 15 bases sitting between them. The germline gives CDR1 KGHDR, CDR2 SFDVKD. The length of the CDR3 is 16 residues.

There are many counts of this clonotype. This chain links TRBV20-1 with TRBJ1-6; 8 bases match TRBD1. CDR1 DFQATT and CDR2 SNEGSKA come from the germline V gene (reference sequence). The CDR3 loop spans 12 amino acids. For the CDR3, the DNA is TGCAGAACCGGGACAGGAGATTCACCCCTCCACTTT. This codes for CRTGTGDSPLHF.

This clonotype has a count of ten or more. The chain has TRBV10-3 and TRBJ1-2, with 9 bases identical to TRBD1. This CDR3 has 15 residues. J was trimmed by 4 bases and V by 6 bases; bases with no gene match: 9. Per germline, CDR1 ENHRY and CDR2 SYGVKD. CDR3 sequence (DNA): TGTGCCATCAGCCCCGGCACAGGGGGCGGCTATGGCTACACCTTC. Amino acid sequence: CAISPGTGGGYGYTF.

Points on this clonotype: A much larger clone differs by one base, so this may be a read error. The chain links TRBV28 to TRBJ1-2; D unclear. Trimming removed 5 bases at V and 4 bases at J, with 14 bases between. The CDR3 has 14 residues. The V gene's germline CDR1 is MDHEN and CDR2 SYDVKM. The CDR3 sequence: CASSLDQNFYGYTF. In DNA form, the CDR3 reads TGTGCCAGCAGTCTAGACCAGAATTTCTATGGCTACACCTTC.